This TCR beta chain was recorded in a study of T cell responses to AZD1222 COVID-19 vaccine. The table came from immunoSEQ multiplex PCR; TCRdb's copy has only in-frame clones and leaves some out. Here the sample spans around 140,000 clones, about nine tenths being singletons. This CDR3 is 15 amino acids long. V was clipped by 3 bases and J by 3 bases, with 12 bases between them. CDR1 is KGHSH, CDR2 LQKENI, per germline. This sequence originates from an adult in good health. The chain joins TRBV18 to TRBJ1-5; a possible D gene is TRBD1 (6 bases). The sequenced sample was peripheral blood, obtained on day 0 of AZD1222 vaccination. The CDR3 is CASSPRQVSNQPQHF. The CDR3 DNA follows: TGTGCCAGCTCACCTAGACAGGTCTCCAATCAGCCCCAGCATTTT.